A selection of T cell receptor beta chains follows, all from one sample in a study of beta chain features in type 1 diabetes. The method was immunoSEQ multiplex PCR; TCRdb's version includes in-frame clones alone and lacks a portion of them. The sample holds about 150,000 clones, over 9.5% seen once. Sequencing was carried out using naive CD4+ T cells from blood. The origin of the receptors is a man aged 18 to 30 in good health. Both conserved end residues are trimmed from each CDR3. Each record gives: V gene, J gene, CDR3 protein.

v_call: TRBV5-1
j_call: TRBJ1-3
cdr3_aa: ASSWGTSGNTIY

v_call: TRBV2
j_call: TRBJ2-5
cdr3_aa: ASRGDSPETQY

v_call: TRBV4-2
j_call: TRBJ2-5
cdr3_aa: ASGRTHSGVGETQY

v_call: TRBV9
j_call: TRBJ2-5
cdr3_aa: ASSVGLRLARETQY

v_call: TRBV12-5
j_call: TRBJ2-2
cdr3_aa: ASGLERTSGSTGELF

v_call: TRBV7-2
j_call: TRBJ2-5
cdr3_aa: ASSLSRQEAQY

v_call: TRBV5-1
j_call: TRBJ2-7
cdr3_aa: ASSFRPGQNYEQY

v_call: TRBV6-4
j_call: TRBJ2-1
cdr3_aa: ASSDSLRGDEQF

v_call: TRBV6-5
j_call: TRBJ2-7
cdr3_aa: ASRQTGAMYEQY

v_call: TRBV1
j_call: TRBJ2-7
cdr3_aa: TSSQEVGRGSYEQY

v_call: TRBV7-2
j_call: TRBJ1-6
cdr3_aa: ASSTGAYDSPLH

v_call: TRBV5-6
j_call: TRBJ2-7
cdr3_aa: ASSLGVGRSSYEQY

v_call: TRBV14
j_call: TRBJ1-2
cdr3_aa: ASSQSPQGRGGYT

v_call: TRBV19
j_call: TRBJ2-1
cdr3_aa: ASRVTGVNNEQF

v_call: TRBV15
j_call: TRBJ2-1
cdr3_aa: ATSRATSGGHEQF

v_call: TRBV10-2
j_call: TRBJ1-2
cdr3_aa: ASSDRTGVNYGYT

v_call: TRBV6-5
j_call: TRBJ1-2
cdr3_aa: ASSYSTGTPDYT

v_call: TRBV30
j_call: TRBJ2-7
cdr3_aa: AWIGVGNEQY

v_call: TRBV11-2
j_call: TRBJ1-2
cdr3_aa: ASSGAAGGYT

v_call: TRBV10-3
j_call: TRBJ1-2
cdr3_aa: AISESSGYGYT

v_call: TRBV15
j_call: TRBJ2-2
cdr3_aa: ATSRELASIGELF

v_call: TRBV5-1
j_call: TRBJ2-5
cdr3_aa: ASSLGAETQY

v_call: TRBV19
j_call: TRBJ2-5
cdr3_aa: ASSRGPQETQY

v_call: TRBV6-6
j_call: TRBJ1-2
cdr3_aa: ASKGEDGYT

v_call: TRBV11-2
j_call: TRBJ1-4
cdr3_aa: ASSQGIVVEKLF

v_call: TRBV7-2
j_call: TRBJ2-1
cdr3_aa: ASSFHRGNEQF

v_call: TRBV10-3
j_call: TRBJ2-7
cdr3_aa: AISDWTGNSYEQY

v_call: TRBV4-3
j_call: TRBJ2-7
cdr3_aa: ASSQDRKLEQY

v_call: TRBV7-9
j_call: TRBJ2-1
cdr3_aa: ASSLAQGGSYNEQF

v_call: TRBV13
j_call: TRBJ2-5
cdr3_aa: ASRPPVSRGGETQY

v_call: TRBV5-4
j_call: TRBJ2-1
cdr3_aa: ASSSSLAGGLIEQF

v_call: TRBV27
j_call: TRBJ2-7
cdr3_aa: ASSFVRLRDRSYEQY

v_call: TRBV28
j_call: TRBJ2-5
cdr3_aa: ASSFAGAANQETQY

v_call: TRBV6-5
j_call: TRBJ1-5
cdr3_aa: ASSYLGQPQH

v_call: TRBV27
j_call: TRBJ1-4
cdr3_aa: ASSFFTGVGEKLF

v_call: TRBV18
j_call: TRBJ1-5
cdr3_aa: ASSLQGHQPQH

v_call: TRBV28
j_call: TRBJ1-2
cdr3_aa: ASSYEEYGYT

v_call: TRBV7-2
j_call: TRBJ2-5
cdr3_aa: ASSFAGTGGETQY

v_call: TRBV5-1
j_call: TRBJ2-1
cdr3_aa: ASSPRQGAFDEQF

v_call: TRBV5-4
j_call: TRBJ2-5
cdr3_aa: ASSLGVAQETQY

v_call: TRBV28
j_call: TRBJ2-2
cdr3_aa: ASSFLGQGRGMNTGELF

v_call: TRBV4-3
j_call: TRBJ1-4
cdr3_aa: ASSQDRAGNEKLF

v_call: TRBV19
j_call: TRBJ2-1
cdr3_aa: ASTRGRVVVEQF

v_call: TRBV5-4
j_call: TRBJ2-1
cdr3_aa: AGSLGQGSEQF

v_call: TRBV6-4
j_call: TRBJ2-3
cdr3_aa: ASSRDRASTDTQY

v_call: TRBV29-1
j_call: TRBJ2-1
cdr3_aa: SVSTSGSYNEQF

v_call: TRBV5-1
j_call: TRBJ1-1
cdr3_aa: ASSSTEQGTEAF

v_call: TRBV6-5
j_call: TRBJ2-7
cdr3_aa: ASSYKYQRGRYEQY

v_call: TRBV19
j_call: TRBJ1-4
cdr3_aa: ASSPRIDSEKLF

v_call: TRBV9
j_call: TRBJ2-3
cdr3_aa: ASSVRTGGDTQY

v_call: TRBV4-3
j_call: TRBJ2-4
cdr3_aa: ASSDSQGDIQY

v_call: TRBV7-2
j_call: TRBJ2-3
cdr3_aa: ASSSSGPPGDTQY

v_call: TRBV14
j_call: TRBJ1-2
cdr3_aa: ASSASWAGYGYT

v_call: TRBV7-9
j_call: TRBJ2-5
cdr3_aa: ASSLSRTAVQETQY

v_call: TRBV25-1
j_call: TRBJ1-1
cdr3_aa: ASSLLGTGRTEAF

v_call: TRBV2
j_call: TRBJ2-2
cdr3_aa: ASSEPWQGSTGELF

v_call: TRBV7-2
j_call: TRBJ2-3
cdr3_aa: ASSLVGGGPQDTQY

v_call: TRBV7-9
j_call: TRBJ1-4
cdr3_aa: ASSYDRVSEKLF

v_call: TRBV7-2
j_call: TRBJ1-6
cdr3_aa: ASSPAGDNSPLH